One sample yielded the 13 T cell receptor beta chains listed below, sequenced in a study of T cells in localized non-small cell lung cancer. Measured with immunoSEQ multiplex PCR; TCRdb has only the in-frame clones, and not every one. The repertoire includes over 40,000 clones, roughly 84% of them detected once, and about 17% sits in the top ten. The sample here was peripheral blood mononuclear cells, taken before any cancer treatment. The receptor source for this set is a man aged 40-75 years with stage III lung adenocarcinoma.

The rearrangement joins TRBV13 to TRBJ1-4, with D uncertain. V dropped 5 bases and J dropped 0 bases, with 13 bases sitting between them. Germline CDR1 PRHDT, CDR2 FYEKMQ (reference sequence). The CDR3 is 16 amino acids. The CDR3 loop is CASSRRTAATNEKLFF. Here the CDR3 DNA reads TGTGCCAGCAGCAGACGGACGGCAGCAACTAATGAAAAACTGTTTTTT.

The sample holds a few counts of this clone. It differs at one base from a far larger clone, so likely a read error. The same CDR3 can be traced to other DNA sequences in this sample. The genes are TRBV6-6 and TRBJ2-7; D unclear. The CDR3 is made up of 11 amino acids. Trimming pared 2 bases from V and 4 bases from J, leaving 3 bases between. Germline values: CDR1 MNHNY, CDR2 SVGAGI (reference sequence). The CDR3 DNA sequence: TGTGCCAGCAGTTACCAATACGAGCAGTACTTC. The encoded protein is CASSYQYEQYF.

The genes are TRBV19 and TRBJ1-5, with D possibly being TRBD1 (6 bases). This CDR3 has 16 residues. Germline CDR1 reads LNHDA; CDR2 reads SQIVND (reference sequence). The V end lost 8 bases, the J end lost 6 bases, and 23 bases lay between the germline ends. The CDR3 nucleotides are TGTGCCAGTCACTTCATAGGGGGGGCTGGGGCTCAGCCCCAGCATTTT. Translating it yields CASHFIGGAGAQPQHF.

The J gene is TRBJ2-1, the V gene TRBV2, with 12 bases identical to TRBD2. From germline, CDR1 is SNHLY and CDR2 FYNNEI. The CDR3 is 16 residues long. V shed 3 bases, J shed 6 bases, and the junction held 6 bases outside the gene matches. The CDR3: CASSEETSGRTNEQFF. The CDR3 nucleotides are TGTGCCAGCAGTGAGGAGACTAGCGGGAGAACCAATGAGCAGTTCTTC.

In its sample, this clone was seen a few times. The same CDR3 also results from other DNA sequences found in this sample. V and J are TRBV5-4 and TRBJ2-2; TRBD2 matches at 15 bases. The J segment lost 1 base and the V segment lost 5 bases, leaving 3 bases of the junction unmatched. This CDR3 contains 17 residues. The germline V gene encodes CDR1 SGHNT and CDR2 YYREEE (reference sequence). The CDR3 DNA reads TGTGCCAGCAGGACGGGACTAGCGGGAGGGAACACCGGGGAGCTGTTTTTT. Its protein product is CASRTGLAGGNTGELFF.

The genes are TRBV5-8 and TRBJ2-7; D gene uncertain. Per germline, CDR1 SGHTS and CDR2 YDEGEE. V was trimmed by 2 bases and J by 6 bases, leaving 9 bases between them. The CDR3 extends over 12 amino acids. In DNA form, the CDR3 reads TGTGCCAGCAGCTTTGGGATTAGCGAGCAGTACTTC. Amino acids: CASSFGISEQYF.

This clone was seen a handful of times. The chain joins TRBV9 to TRBJ1-6, with TRBD1 as a possible D gene (5 bases). V was cut by 1 base and J by 6 bases, with 8 bases left in between. Per the germline V gene, CDR1 is SGDLS and CDR2 is YYNGEE. The CDR3 contains 14 residues. The CDR3 nucleotides read TGTGCCAGCAGCGTACAGGGCTCTAATTCACCCCTCCACTTT. It encodes CASSVQGSNSPLHF.

The chain employs TRBV4-2 and TRBJ1-2; TRBD1 aligns across 10 bases. The V gene end was trimmed by 5 bases and the J gene end by 2 bases; junction bases not matched to a gene: 2. Germline V gives CDR1 LGHNA, CDR2 YNFKEQ. CDR3 size: 14 residues. CDR3 residues: CASSKGQGNYGYTF. The CDR3 bases are TGTGCCAGCAGCAAGGGACAGGGGAACTATGGCTACACCTTC.

V and J are TRBV28 and TRBJ2-5, with TRBD1 identical over 8 bases. This CDR3 is built from 14 residues. Losses at the gene ends were 6 bases for V and 5 bases for J; bases not matched to a gene: 8. CDR1 is MDHEN, CDR2 SYDVKM, per germline. This chain's CDR3 is CASRRTGGRETQYF. The CDR3 DNA sequence: TGTGCCAGCAGAAGAACAGGGGGGCGGGAGACCCAGTACTTC.

This clone was seen once. The chain uses TRBV7-2 and TRBJ2-7, with unresolved D. The CDR3 contains 15 residues. Trimming removed 2 bases from V and 3 bases from J, with 14 bases in between. Germline CDR1 reads SGHTA; CDR2 reads FQGNSA. CDR3 DNA sequence: TGTGCCAGCAGCTTACGACAAGGGCCAGGCTACGAGCAGTACTTC. It yields the protein CASSLRQGPGYEQYF. The variable domain in full, completed from reference TRBV7-2 and TRBJ2-7, reads GAGVSQSPSNKVTEKGKDVELRCDPISGHTALYWYRQSLGQGLEFLIYFQGNSAPDKSGLPSDRFSAERTGGSVSTLTIQRTQQEDSAVYLCASSLRQGPGYEQYFGPGTRLTVT.

This CDR3 reads CASSLGQGSEKLFF. CDR3 in DNA: TGCGCCAGCAGCTTGGGCCAGGGAAGTGAAAAACTGTTTTTT. This chain links TRBV5-1 with TRBJ1-4, with D possibly matching TRBD1 (5 bases). The germline gives CDR1 SGHRS, CDR2 YFSETQ. The CDR3 contains 14 residues. Trimming removed 0 bases from V and 7 bases from J, with 10 bases in between.

The CDR3: CASSPFGLPADTQYF. The CDR3 DNA is TGTGCCAGCAGCCCATTCGGTCTCCCCGCAGATACGCAGTATTTT. The chain combines TRBV5-5 with TRBJ2-3; D is ambiguous. The V gene's germline CDR1 is SGHKS and CDR2 YYEKEE (reference sequence). V was shortened by 4 bases and J by 4 bases, with 16 bases between the two germline ends. This CDR3 contains 15 residues.

The chain is built from TRBV10-1 and TRBJ2-3; the D is unclear. CDR3 length: 12 amino acids. CDR1 is WNHNN, CDR2 SYGVQD, per germline (reference sequence). V was trimmed by 6 bases and J by 7 bases, leaving 11 bases between them. The CDR3 region has the DNA TGCGCCAGCAGGTACCTAGGGAATACGCAGTATTTT. It translates to CASRYLGNTQYF.